This T cell receptor (beta chain) came from a study of cytomegalovirus exposure and HLA in healthy donors. Details on this clone: The antigen remains undetermined.

Amplification used 60 Vbeta primers and 13 Jbeta primers. TCRdb's table, derived via immunoSEQ multiplex PCR, lists solely in-frame clones and lacks some. This table has under 150,000 clones, 75% to 85% appearing once. Trimming stripped 4 bases from V and 7 bases from J, with 23 bases between. The CDR3 consists of 16 residues. Germline V gene data show CDR1 as LGHNA and CDR2 as YNFKEQ. Whole-study findings and limits: Among donors in an Asian-associated ancestry cluster, a later analysis reportedly found fewer N-insertions than the roughly 610-donor mean.

The TCR originated in a middle-aged woman in good health and CMV-seropositive. This sequence joins TRBV4-2 and TRBJ2-7; weak D call: TRBD2 (5 bases). The sample consisted of PBMCs. Here the CDR3 reads CASSPSRAGANGEQYF. Here the CDR3 DNA reads TGTGCCAGCAGCCCCTCTAGGGCGGGCGCCAACGGAGAGCAGTACTTC.